Reported below is one T cell receptor beta chain. This sample stems from a study of T cells expressing NK-cell markers. Study-wide background: The authors derived TCR beta repertoires from sorted CD3+CD56+NKG2C+, CD3+CD56+NKG2C- and CD3+CD56-NKG2C+ T cells.

TCRdb reprocessed the 5' RACE reads; each CDR3 protein has one entry and no DNA is given. The sample table sets out about 260,000 distinct CDR3 sequences. Germline V gene data show CDR1 as ENHRY and CDR2 as SYGVKD. This CDR3 is built from 13 residues. The chain carries TRBV10-3 and TRBJ2-1; TCRdb's assignment of TRBD2 cannot be checked, as there is no DNA. Sequencing input: blood T cells: a sorted CD56 or NKG2C T cell subset, CD4+ or CD8+ T cells, or bulk PBMC T cells (not recorded which). The receptor comes from a woman between 18 and 69 years old in good health. The CDR3 is CAIKAGGNNEQFF.